The 10 T cell receptor beta chains presented below share a single source sample, sequenced in a study of blood T cell repertoires in COVID-19. Using immunoSEQ multiplex PCR, the repertoire was profiled, and TCRdb retains in-frame clones only, with some absent. The table records roughly 90,000 clones, around 86% of them present only once. Sequences were obtained from peripheral blood. These TCRs come from a woman in her 70s with acute or convalescent COVID-19.

V gene TRBV18 combines with J gene TRBJ2-5, with 11 bases aligning to TRBD2. J lost 4 bases, V lost 1 base, and 2 bases had no gene match. The germline CDR1 and CDR2 sequences are KGHSH and LQKENI. This CDR3 is built from 15 residues. CDR3 nucleotides: TGTGCCAGCTCACCACAACTAGCGGGGGTAGAGACCCAGTACTTC. Encoded protein: CASSPQLAGVETQYF.

A few counts support this clone. The rearrangement joins TRBV7-2 to TRBJ1-4; 7 bases align to TRBD1. Per germline, CDR1 SGHTA and CDR2 FQGNSA. V lost 4 bases to trimming and J lost 0 bases; unmatched junction nucleotides: 2. This CDR3 has 15 residues. The CDR3 bases are TGTGCCAGCAGCTCACAGGGGTCAACTAATGAAAAACTGTTTTTT. This sequence encodes CASSSQGSTNEKLFF.

J is TRBJ2-1 and V is TRBV4-2, with D possibly being TRBD2 (7 bases). Looked up from germline, CDR1 is LGHNA and CDR2 is YNFKEQ. There are 17 residues in the CDR3. The V end was cut by 3 bases, the J end by 3 bases, with 18 bases between. Written as DNA, the CDR3 is TGTGCCAGCAGCCAGACCGGGGGCGGGGGCCTCTACAATGAGCAGTTCTTC. Amino acid sequence: CASSQTGGGGLYNEQFF.

V usage is TRBV5-1 and J usage is TRBJ2-7, with 7 bases aligning to TRBD1. The CDR3 contains 16 residues. Germline V gene sequence: CDR1 SGHRS, CDR2 YFSETQ. V shed 3 bases and J 2 bases; nucleotides not matched to a gene: 11. The CDR3 nucleotides read TGCGCCAGCAGCTCAAGAAGAACGGACAGGACCTACGAGCAGTACTTC. Translating gives CASSSRRTDRTYEQYF.

With regard to this clone: An end of the junction does not agree with germline; a read error may underlie this. CDR3 sequence: CASSLTGEAQYF. CDR3 in DNA: TGTGCCAGCAGCTTAACCGGAGAGGCCCAGTACTTC. V gene TRBV7-9 combines with J gene TRBJ2-5; unclear D gene. The germline CDR1 and CDR2 sequences are SEHNR and FQNEAQ (reference sequence). The CDR3 sequence is 12 residues long.

The sample holds a few counts of this clone. V usage is TRBV7-9 and J usage is TRBJ1-3; D gene unclear. CDR1 and CDR2 from the germline V gene are SEHNR and FQNEAQ (reference sequence). This CDR3 spans 13 amino acids. Trimming stripped 4 bases from V and 8 bases from J, with 12 bases between. Written as DNA, the CDR3 is TGTGCCAGCAGCTATGCGGGCGAAGACACCATATATTTT. It specifies CASSYAGEDTIYF.

V gene TRBV2 combines with J gene TRBJ1-2; the match to TRBD1 covers 10 bases. CDR1 and CDR2 from the germline V gene are SNHLY and FYNNEI. CDR3 length: 14 amino acids. Trimming took 5 bases from V and 6 from J; bases not matched to a gene: 6. CDR3 in amino acids: CASSLGQGLDGYTF. The CDR3 DNA follows: TGTGCCAGCAGTCTGGGACAGGGGTTGGATGGCTACACCTTC.

CDR3 in amino acids: CASSQVQGGYTF. CDR3 bases: TGTGCCAGCAGCCAAGTCCAGGGGGGCTACACCTTC. V is TRBV4-2 and J is TRBJ1-2, with D maybe TRBD1 (6 bases). The V gene's germline CDR1 is LGHNA and CDR2 YNFKEQ. Trimming left V 1 base short and J 8 bases short, with 8 bases between. There are 12 residues in the CDR3.

The chain couples TRBV5-1 to TRBJ1-1, with D possibly matching TRBD1 (5 bases). The germline V gene has CDR1 SGHRS and CDR2 YFSETQ. The CDR3 has 15 amino acids. V was shortened by 4 bases and J by 8 bases, with 21 bases between the two germline ends. The chain's CDR3 is CASSDAGQIAVEAFF. In DNA, the CDR3 is TGCGCCAGCAGCGACGCGGGGCAGATAGCAGTCGAAGCTTTCTTT.

The chain is built from TRBV7-9 and TRBJ2-7; perhaps TRBD1 as D (5 bases). The CDR3 sequence is 15 residues long. Trimming removed 3 bases from V and 7 bases from J, with 19 bases in between. Germline V CDR1 and CDR2: SEHNR, FQNEAQ (reference sequence). The CDR3 coding sequence is TGTGCCAGCAGCTTGGGCAGGGAATACTTCGGAGAGCAGTACTTC. Its protein is CASSLGREYFGEQYF.